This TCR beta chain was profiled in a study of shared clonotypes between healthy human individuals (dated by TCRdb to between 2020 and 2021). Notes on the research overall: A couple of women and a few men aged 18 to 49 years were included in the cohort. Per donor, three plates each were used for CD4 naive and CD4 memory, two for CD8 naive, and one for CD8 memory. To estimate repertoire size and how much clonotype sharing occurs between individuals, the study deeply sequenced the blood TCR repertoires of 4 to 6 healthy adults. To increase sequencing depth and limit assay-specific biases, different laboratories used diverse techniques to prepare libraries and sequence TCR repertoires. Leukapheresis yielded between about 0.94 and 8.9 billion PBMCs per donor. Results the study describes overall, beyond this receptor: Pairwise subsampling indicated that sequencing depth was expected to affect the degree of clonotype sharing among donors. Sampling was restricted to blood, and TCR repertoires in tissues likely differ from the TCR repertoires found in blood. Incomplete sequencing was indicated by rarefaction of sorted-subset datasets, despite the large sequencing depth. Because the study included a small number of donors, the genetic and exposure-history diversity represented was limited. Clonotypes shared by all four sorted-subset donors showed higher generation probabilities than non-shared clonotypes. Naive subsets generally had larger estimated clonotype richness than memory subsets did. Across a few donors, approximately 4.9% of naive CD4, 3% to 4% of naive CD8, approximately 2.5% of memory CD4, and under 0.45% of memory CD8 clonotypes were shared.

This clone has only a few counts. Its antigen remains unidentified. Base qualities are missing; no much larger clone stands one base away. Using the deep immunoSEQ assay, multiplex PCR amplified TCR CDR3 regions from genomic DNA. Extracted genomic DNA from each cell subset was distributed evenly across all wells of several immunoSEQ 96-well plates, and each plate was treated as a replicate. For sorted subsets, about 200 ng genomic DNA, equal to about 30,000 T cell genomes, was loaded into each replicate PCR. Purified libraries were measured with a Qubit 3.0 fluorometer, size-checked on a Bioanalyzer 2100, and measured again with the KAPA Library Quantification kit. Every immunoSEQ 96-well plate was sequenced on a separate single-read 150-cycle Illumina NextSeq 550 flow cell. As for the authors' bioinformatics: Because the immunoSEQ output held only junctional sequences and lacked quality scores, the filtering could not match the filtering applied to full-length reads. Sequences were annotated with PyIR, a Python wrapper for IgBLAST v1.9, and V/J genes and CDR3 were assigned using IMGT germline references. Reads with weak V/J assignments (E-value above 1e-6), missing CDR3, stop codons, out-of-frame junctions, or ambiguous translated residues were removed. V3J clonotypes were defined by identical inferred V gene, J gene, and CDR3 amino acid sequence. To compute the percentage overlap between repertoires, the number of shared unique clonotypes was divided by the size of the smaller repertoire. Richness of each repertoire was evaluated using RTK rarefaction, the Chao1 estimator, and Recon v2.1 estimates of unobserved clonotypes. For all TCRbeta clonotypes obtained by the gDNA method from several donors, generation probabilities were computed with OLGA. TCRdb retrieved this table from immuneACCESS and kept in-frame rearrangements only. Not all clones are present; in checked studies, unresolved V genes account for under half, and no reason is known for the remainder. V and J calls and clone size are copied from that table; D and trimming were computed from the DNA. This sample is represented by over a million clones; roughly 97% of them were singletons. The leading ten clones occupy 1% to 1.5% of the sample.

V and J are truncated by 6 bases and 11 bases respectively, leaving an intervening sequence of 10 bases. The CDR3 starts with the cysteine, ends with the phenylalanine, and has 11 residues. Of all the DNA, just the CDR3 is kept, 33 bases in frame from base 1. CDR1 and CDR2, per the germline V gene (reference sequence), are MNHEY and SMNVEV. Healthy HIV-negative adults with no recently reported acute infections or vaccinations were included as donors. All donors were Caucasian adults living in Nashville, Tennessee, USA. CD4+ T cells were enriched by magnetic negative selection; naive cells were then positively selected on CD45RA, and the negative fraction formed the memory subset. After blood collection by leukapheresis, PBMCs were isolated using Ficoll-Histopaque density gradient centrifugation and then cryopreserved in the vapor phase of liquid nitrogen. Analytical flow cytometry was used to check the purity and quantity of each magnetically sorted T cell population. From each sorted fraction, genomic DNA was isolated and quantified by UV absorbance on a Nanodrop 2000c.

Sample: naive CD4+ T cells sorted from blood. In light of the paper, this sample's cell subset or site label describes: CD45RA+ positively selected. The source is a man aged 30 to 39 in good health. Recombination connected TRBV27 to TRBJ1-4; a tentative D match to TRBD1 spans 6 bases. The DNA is TGTGCCAGCAGCCCTGGACAGAAACTGTTTTTT. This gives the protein CASSPGQKLFF.